This T cell receptor (beta chain) was sequenced during a study of blood T cell repertoires in COVID-19. Trimming left V 2 bases short and J 4 bases short, with 14 bases between. The CDR3 extends over 15 amino acids. The germline gives CDR1 KGHSH, CDR2 LQKENI. The table lists this clone with a count of one. In the original workflow: For nucleated cells, counts were estimated from reference gene primer amplification. Libraries were prepared by immunoSEQ multiplex PCR; TCRdb keeps only in-frame clonotypes and omits some of them. For V, J and clone size, that table is used; D and trimming come from the DNA. The data contain about 170,000 clones, more than 75% of them singletons.

The gene calls are TRBV18 and TRBJ1-2, with unresolved D. The receptor was isolated from a man aged 18 to 35 with active or convalescent COVID-19. The specimen sequenced was peripheral blood. The CDR3 nucleotides are TGTGCCAGCTCACCAGGTCAGGCTGAAATCTATGGCTACACCTTC. As protein: CASSPGQAEIYGYTF.